These 9 T cell receptor beta chains were all obtained from the same sample, sequenced in a study of CD8 T cells in Susac syndrome (dated by TCRdb to the late 2010s). The method behind the library was the immunoSEQ multiplex PCR assay. RNA was extracted using the RNeasy kit, and roughly 0.5 to 1 microgram was reverse transcribed with random hexamers. The public reads were quality trimmed at Q25 with fastp and then assembled into clones with MiXCR by TCRdb, keeping productive beta chains. Identical CDR3 proteins give one entry, which carries the most common genes and DNA. This sample has 250,000 to 300,000 distinct CDR3 sequences in its table, and roughly 85% of those were observed once. The ten most abundant clones make up 0.21% of the sample. The specimen sequenced was CD8+ T cells from PBMCs. Receptor source: a human donor with multiple sclerosis.

V and J are TRBV27 and TRBJ2-7, with no clear D. Trimming left V 0 bases short and J 4 bases short, with 7 bases between. CDR1 and CDR2 (germline): MNHEY, SMNVEV (reference sequence). This CDR3 is 13 amino acids long. CDR3 nucleotide sequence: TGTGCCAGCAGTTTATCGTTCCGATACGAGCAGTACTTC. Protein product: CASSLSFRYEQYF.

This rearrangement joins TRBV12-3 or TRBV12-4 to TRBJ2-7, with D unresolved. Trimming removed 3 bases at V and 3 bases at J, with 12 bases between. The CDR3 loop spans 14 amino acids. The DNA for the CDR3 is TGTGCCAGCAGTTTTTTCGGTGTAGGCTACGAGCAGTACTTC. Residues: CASSFFGVGYEQYF.

The chain joins TRBV12-3 or TRBV12-4 to TRBJ2-3; TRBD1 is a possible D gene (7 bases). The CDR3 is 22 amino acids. Trimming pared 10 bases from V and 6 bases from J, leaving 44 bases between. The chain's CDR3 is CATQTIRGPSPPVGQVSDTQYF. The CDR3 bases are TGTGCCACCCAAACTATCCGGGGGCCGTCTCCCCCAGTCGGACAGGTATCCGATACGCAGTATTTT.

This chain connects TRBV29-1 to TRBJ2-2; tentative D call: TRBD1 (7 bases). This CDR3 contains 13 residues. V was trimmed by 3 bases and J by 3 bases, leaving 8 bases between them. The germline V gene has CDR1 SQVTM and CDR2 ANQGSEA. This chain's CDR3 is CSVDRGDTGELFF. Here the CDR3 DNA reads TGCAGCGTTGACAGGGGGGACACCGGGGAGCTGTTTTTT.

The genes are TRBV19 and TRBJ1-5; D is uncertain. This CDR3 has 13 amino acids. Germline lookup yields CDR1 LNHDA and CDR2 SQIVND (reference sequence). Trimming removed 4 bases from V and 3 bases from J, with 7 bases in between. CDR3 nucleotides: TGTGCCAGTAGTACCACCCCCAATCAGCCCCAGCATTTT. The encoded protein is CASSTTPNQPQHF.

The CDR3 DNA is TGTGCCAGCCTAGCCCGGGACGCTTCCTACAATGAGCAGTTCTTC. It is translated as CASLARDASYNEQFF. The chain recombines TRBV19 with TRBJ2-1, with D tentatively TRBD1 or TRBD2 (5 bases each). This CDR3 is built from 15 residues. In germline, CDR1 is LNHDA, CDR2 SQIVND (reference sequence). The V end lost 9 bases, the J end lost 1 base, and 16 bases lay between the germline ends. Based on the CDR3 plus reference TRBV19 and TRBJ2-1, the full variable domain is DGGITQSPKYLFRKEGQNVTLSCEQNLNHDAMYWYRQDPGQGLRLIYYSQIVNDFQKGDIAEGYSVSREKKESFPLTVTSAQKNPTAFYLCASLARDASYNEQFFGPGTRLTVL.

The chain joins TRBV6-1 to TRBJ1-1; no clear D gene. V dropped 6 bases and J dropped 4 bases, with 9 bases sitting between them. CDR1 MNHNS and CDR2 SASEGT come from the germline V gene. The CDR3 extends over 12 amino acids. The DNA of the CDR3 is TGTGCCAGCAGCCCTGGACTCACTGAAGCTTTCTTT. It translates to CASSPGLTEAFF.

The chain couples TRBV28 to TRBJ2-5, with 12 bases aligning to TRBD2. The J segment lost 2 bases and the V segment lost 4 bases, leaving 5 bases of the junction unmatched. The CDR3 totals 16 residues. The germline V gene has CDR1 MDHEN and CDR2 SYDVKM. As DNA, the CDR3 is TGTGCCAGCAGTTCTGTTGGGACTAGCGGGCAAGAGACCCAGTACTTC. Translating it yields CASSSVGTSGQETQYF.

The chain has TRBV27 and TRBJ1-1; D unresolved. Per germline, CDR1 MNHEY and CDR2 SMNVEV (reference sequence). V was pared by 0 bases and J by 0 bases, with 8 bases between. The CDR3 sequence is 15 residues long. Here the CDR3 reads CASSLSPRMNTEAFF. The CDR3, as DNA: TGTGCCAGCAGTTTATCCCCCCGGATGAACACTGAAGCTTTCTTT.